Each of the 22 T cell receptor beta chains below was sequenced from the same sample in a study of blood T cell repertoires in COVID-19. Method: immunoSEQ multiplex PCR; TCRdb's copy keeps in-frame clones and lacks some. Of about 90,000 clones in the sample, approximately 88% are singletons; the top ten hold more than 25%. Sequencing was done on a sample of peripheral blood. These TCRs come from a woman aged 80 or older with active or convalescent COVID-19.

The gene calls are TRBV19 and TRBJ1-2; D gene ambiguous. Trimming shortened V by 2 bases and J by 8 bases, and 12 bases separated the two germline ends. Germline CDR1 LNHDA, CDR2 SQIVND (reference sequence). CDR3 size: 13 residues. The CDR3: CASSIWQFQGYTF. CDR3 bases: TGTGCCAGTAGTATATGGCAGTTCCAGGGCTACACCTTC.

This clone has just one count. This sequence joins TRBV4-1 and TRBJ2-4; D gene ambiguous. The CDR3 sequence is 16 residues long. Trimming left V 1 base short and J 3 bases short, with 13 bases between. Per germline, CDR1 MGHRA and CDR2 YSYEKL. CDR3 nucleotides: TGCGCCAGCAGCCAAGTGAGTCGTGGTGGCAAAAACATTCAGTACTTC. Amino acid sequence: CASSQVSRGGKNIQYF.

The chain uses TRBV5-4 and TRBJ2-5; D gene uncertain. The CDR3 spans 15 residues. With 1 base removed from V and 4 bases from J, the gap between germline ends came to 14 bases. The germline gives CDR1 SGHNT, CDR2 YYREEE (reference sequence). The CDR3: CASSLSQAKGETQYF. In nucleotides, the CDR3 is TGTGCCAGCAGCTTGTCTCAGGCAAAAGGAGAGACCCAGTACTTC.

This clone was seen once. This chain joins TRBV7-9 and TRBJ1-2; 8 bases agree with TRBD1. Looked up from germline, CDR1 is SEHNR and CDR2 is FQNEAQ (reference sequence). The CDR3 has 13 residues. Germline trimming cut 6 bases from V and 8 bases from J; bases unmatched to any gene: 8. This CDR3 is CASSTLSGGGYTF. Here the CDR3 DNA reads TGTGCCAGCAGTACGTTATCAGGGGGCGGCTACACCTTC.

This chain connects TRBV28 to TRBJ1-1; tentatively, D is TRBD1 (5 bases). Trimming removed 2 bases from V and 0 bases from J, with 13 bases in between. The CDR3 extends over 16 amino acids. Germline-derived CDR1 and CDR2 are MDHEN and SYDVKM. CDR3 DNA sequence: TGTGCCAGCAGTTTAGGCAGGGCACTAATGAACACTGAAGCTTTCTTT. Its translation: CASSLGRALMNTEAFF.

The J gene is TRBJ1-6, the V gene TRBV2; the D is unclear. CDR1 SNHLY and CDR2 FYNNEI come from the germline V gene. The CDR3 covers 13 residues. The ends were cut back, 9 bases at V and 13 bases at J, with 19 bases in the middle. CDR3 in amino acids: CASNADMLLPLHF. DNA for the CDR3: TGTGCCAGTAACGCTGACATGCTGCTCCCCCTCCACTTT.

This clone has a single count. The rearrangement joins TRBV5-1 to TRBJ2-7; 15 bases align to TRBD2. The CDR3 totals 17 residues. CDR1 and CDR2 from the germline V gene are SGHRS and YFSETQ. V dropped 4 bases and J dropped 2; count of bases not matched to a gene: 7. CDR3 sequence: CASSTGLAGGVTYEQYF. CDR3 DNA sequence: TGCGCCAGCAGCACCGGACTAGCGGGAGGGGTAACCTACGAGCAGTACTTC.

This rearrangement joins TRBV18 to TRBJ1-6, with 7 nucleotides matching TRBD1. Trimming removed 0 bases from V and 10 bases from J; junction bases left unmatched: 3. This CDR3 comprises 14 residues. The germline gives CDR1 KGHSH, CDR2 LQKENI. CDR3 nucleotide sequence: TGTGCCAGCTCACCACCGCCAGGGGGGTCACCCCTCCACTTT. Translating it yields CASSPPPGGSPLHF.

J is TRBJ2-2 and V is TRBV3-1 (or the pseudogene TRBV3-2); 8 bases are a match to TRBD1. There are 17 residues in the CDR3. Losses at the gene ends were 1 base for V and 4 bases for J; bases not matched to a gene: 8. Germline loops: CDR1 LGHDT, CDR2 YNNKEL (reference sequence). The CDR3, as DNA: TGTGCCAGCAGCCAAGTCGGCCAGGGGGCGATCACCGGGGAGCTGTTTTTT. Its translation is CASSQVGQGAITGELFF.

The rearrangement joins TRBV5-1 to TRBJ2-1, with 7 bases identical to TRBD1. The CDR3 loop spans 16 amino acids. Germline V CDR1 and CDR2: SGHRS, YFSETQ. The V segment lost 1 base and the J segment 4 bases; nucleotides outside the gene matches: 8. CDR3 protein: CASSLSWTGQYNEQFF. The DNA of the CDR3 is TGCGCCAGCAGCTTGTCCTGGACAGGACAATACAATGAGCAGTTCTTC.

The chain employs TRBV5-8 and TRBJ2-1, with D maybe TRBD2 (7 bases). The CDR3 extends over 15 amino acids. The germline V gene has CDR1 SGHTS and CDR2 YDEGEE. Trimming removed 2 bases at V and 8 bases at J, with 17 bases between. CDR3 amino acids: CASSFVDRSGDEQFF. The CDR3 coding sequence is TGTGCCAGCAGCTTTGTGGACAGAAGCGGGGATGAGCAGTTCTTC. Drawing the rest from reference TRBV5-8 and TRBJ2-1, the complete variable domain is EAGVTQSPTHLIKTRGQQATLRCSPISGHTSVYWYQQALGLGLQFLLWYDEGEERNRGNFPPRFSGRQFPNYSSELNVNALELEDSALYLCASSFVDRSGDEQFFGPGTRLTVL.

The chain combines TRBV3-1 (or the pseudogene TRBV3-2) with TRBJ1-4, with D tentatively TRBD1 (5 bases). The V gene lost 3 bases and the J gene lost 4 bases, with 21 bases spanning the gap. The CDR3 runs 18 residues. CDR1 is LGHDT, CDR2 YNNKEL, per germline (reference sequence). Here the CDR3 DNA reads TGTGCCAGCAGCCACCTTCCCGACAGATTAGGATTTAATGAAAAACTGTTTTTT. This codes for CASSHLPDRLGFNEKLFF.

V and J are TRBV2 and TRBJ2-3; 7 bases line up with TRBD1. V shed 4 bases, J shed 5 bases, and the junction held 9 bases outside the gene matches. The CDR3 consists of 15 residues. The germline V gene encodes CDR1 SNHLY and CDR2 FYNNEI. The CDR3 sequence is CASSVQGSLLDTQYF. The CDR3 DNA reads TGTGCCAGCAGTGTACAGGGGAGTCTACTAGATACGCAGTATTTT.

This chain joins TRBV18 and TRBJ1-1; D remains unclear. Germline CDR1 KGHSH, CDR2 LQKENI. The CDR3 covers 12 residues. The V and J ends lost 3 bases and 11 bases respectively, with 13 bases between them. CDR3 amino acids: CASSPTPAAAFF. In DNA form, the CDR3 reads TGTGCCAGCTCACCCACCCCCGCGGCCGCTTTCTTT.

The CDR3 nucleotides read TGTGCCAGCAGCGAGTACGGGACTCCCCCTGGCGAGCAGTACTTC. It yields the protein CASSEYGTPPGEQYF. V is TRBV7-2 and J is TRBJ2-7, with TRBD2 as a possible D gene (6 bases). Germline V gene lookup returns CDR1 SGHTA and CDR2 FQGNSA. The CDR3 is 15 residues long. V lost 5 bases, J lost 6 bases, and 20 bases lay in between.

This clone was recorded only once. The junction shows a germline mismatch at one end, possibly a read error. The same CDR3 is also encoded by other DNA sequences in this sample. V and J are TRBV6-2 or TRBV6-3 and TRBJ2-7; either TRBD1 or TRBD2 may fit D (5 bases each). There are 15 residues in the CDR3. The V gene's germline CDR1 is MNHEY and CDR2 SVGEGT. CDR3 residues: CASSYGAGLIYEQYF. The CDR3, as DNA: TGTGCTAGCAGTTACGGGGCAGGGCTTATCTACGAGCAGTACTTC.

The chain is built from TRBV5-8 and TRBJ2-5; possible D gene TRBD2, 5 bases. Trimming pared 1 base from V and 5 bases from J, leaving 15 bases between. The CDR3 has 15 residues. In germline, CDR1 is SGHTS, CDR2 YDEGEE. The CDR3 DNA is TGTGCCAGCAGCTTGTCGTGGGGAGAGCTGGAGACCCAGTACTTC. This gives the protein CASSLSWGELETQYF.

The V call is TRBV30, the J call TRBJ1-6, with D tentatively TRBD1 (5 bases). Germline CDR1 reads GTSNPN; CDR2 reads SVGIG (reference sequence). CDR3 length: 15 residues. Trimming cost V 3 bases and J 10 bases, with 19 bases left between them. The CDR3 sequence: CAWRRTGTIGSPLHF. The DNA for the CDR3 is TGTGCCTGGAGGAGGACCGGGACTATTGGCTCACCCCTCCACTTT. Full variable domain (rest looked up from reference TRBV30 and TRBJ1-6): SQTIHQWPATLVQPVGSPLSLECTVEGTSNPNLYWYRQAAGRGLQLLFYSVGIGQISSEVPQNLSASRPQDRQFILSSKKLLLSDSGFYLCAWRRTGTIGSPLHFGNGTRLTVT.

The rearrangement joins TRBV2 to TRBJ1-2; TRBD1 matches 7 bases. V lost 6 bases to trimming and J lost 2 bases; unmatched junction nucleotides: 6. The CDR3 is made up of 14 amino acids. From germline, CDR1 is SNHLY and CDR2 FYNNEI. In DNA form, the CDR3 reads TGTGCCAGCAGGGGGGGACAGATCAACTATGGCTACACCTTC. This sequence encodes CASRGGQINYGYTF.

The CDR3 sequence: CASSLSGPGDTGELFF. For the CDR3, the DNA is TGTGCCAGCAGCTTAAGCGGGCCCGGTGACACCGGGGAGCTGTTTTTT. The rearrangement links TRBV7-6 to TRBJ2-2, with D possibly TRBD2 on 6 matching bases. This CDR3 is 16 amino acids long. V was shortened by 2 bases and J by 3 bases, with 13 bases between the two germline ends. CDR1 and CDR2 from the germline V gene are SGHVS and FNYEAQ.

The chain has TRBV6-5 and TRBJ1-1; 7 bases are a match to TRBD1. CDR3 length: 13 residues. V shed 6 bases, J shed 9 bases, and the junction held 10 bases outside the gene matches. The germline V gene encodes CDR1 MNHEY and CDR2 SVGAGI. Written as DNA, the CDR3 is TGTGCCAGCAGACTCGGACAGGATATCAAAGCTTTCTTT. Translating gives CASRLGQDIKAFF.

To note about this clone: Additional DNA sequences in this sample encode the identical CDR3. This chain connects TRBV5-1 to TRBJ2-2; a possible D gene is TRBD2 (6 bases). There are 14 residues in the CDR3. V lost 5 bases, J lost 5 bases, and 13 bases lay in between. The germline V gene encodes CDR1 SGHRS and CDR2 YFSETQ. CDR3 nucleotide sequence: TGCGCCAGCAGGGGCGGGGCAGGGACCGGGGAGCTGTTTTTT. Its protein product is CASRGGAGTGELFF.